Listed below are T cell receptor beta chains from one sample, sequenced in a study of cytomegalovirus exposure and HLA in healthy donors. Some clones are missing from TCRdb's copy, which holds only in-frame ones; the method was immunoSEQ multiplex PCR. The sample totals approximately 140,000 clones. Sequencing was done on a sample of PBMCs. Source of these receptors: a woman aged 40 to 50 in good health and CMV-seronegative. CDR3s include the opening cysteine and the closing phenylalanine or tryptophan. The D gene is left open where the match is weak.

TRBJ1-2 TRBV19 . TGTGCCAGTAGTTACTCCCCTTATGGCTACACCTTC CASSYSPYGYTF
TRBJ1-2 TRBV5-6 . TGTGCCAGCAGCCCGGGAGGCCTCCGTAACACCTTC CASSPGGLRNTF
TRBJ1-1 TRBV11-2 . TGTGCCAGCAGCTTAGACATACAGGGCACTGAAGCTTTCTTT CASSLDIQGTEAFF
TRBJ2-3 TRBV19 TRBD1 TGTGCCAGTAGGCAACAGGGGGACACGCAGTATTTT CASRQQGDTQYF
TRBJ2-3 TRBV7-3 TRBD1 TGTGCCAGCAGCAACCGGGGACAGGGAGCAGATACGCAGTATTTT CASSNRGQGADTQYF
TRBJ1-5 TRBV5-8 . TGTGCCAGCAGCTTTGGGGGGTCCGGCAATCAGCCCCAGCATTTT CASSFGGSGNQPQHF
TRBJ1-4 TRBV5-1 . TGCGCCAGCAGCTTTTGGGGAGGAAAAACTAATGAAAAACTGTTTTTT CASSFWGGKTNEKLFF
TRBJ1-1 TRBV28 . TGTGCCAGCGGTATTTTCGAGGCGGGGGCTTTCTTT CASGIFEAGAFF
TRBJ2-7 TRBV11-3 TRBD1 TGTGCCAGCAGCCAGACAGGGGACGAGCAGTACTTC CASSQTGDEQYF
TRBJ2-7 TRBV20-1 TRBD1 TGCAGTGCTGGGGACAGCTACGAGCAGTACTTC CSAGDSYEQYF
TRBJ2-3 TRBV7-9 TRBD2 TGTGCCAGCAGTTTGGGACTAGCGGGGAGCCTCGGCACAGATACGCAGTATTTT CASSLGLAGSLGTDTQYF
TRBJ1-2 TRBV5-4 TRBD1 TGTGCCAGCAGTTTGGACAGGGGCTATGGCTACACCTTC CASSLDRGYGYTF
TRBJ1-5 TRBV28 . TGTGCCAGCAGTTTATGGGAAGGAGGGCAGCCCCAGCATTTT CASSLWEGGQPQHF
TRBJ2-5 TRBV11-2 . TGTGCCAGCAGCTTAGGGGGCAGGAGACAAGAGACCCAGTACTTC CASSLGGRRQETQYF
TRBJ1-1 TRBV2 TRBD1 TGTGCCAGCAGTGGGATGGGACAGGGGGCGACTGAAGCTTTCTTT CASSGMGQGATEAFF
TRBJ1-6 TRBV13 TRBD1 TGTGCCAGCAGCTTACCAGGGGGCACTTCACCCCTCCACTTT CASSLPGGTSPLHF
TRBJ2-3 TRBV4-3 . TGCGCCAGCAGCCAAGATGGACAGAACACAGATACGCAGTATTTT CASSQDGQNTDTQYF
TRBJ1-4 TRBV5-1 TRBD1 TGCGCCAGCAGCTTGGGCGGGACAGAGAATGAAAAACTGTTTTTT CASSLGGTENEKLFF
TRBJ2-5 TRBV7-7 . TGTGCTAGCAGCTTAGGGGGGACAGCCCAAGAGACCCAGTACTTC CASSLGGTAQETQYF
TRBJ1-5 TRBV19 . TGTGCCAGTAGAATAGGGACTGAGCCGAATCAGCCCCAGCATTTT CASRIGTEPNQPQHF
TRBJ2-7 TRBV18 . TGTGCCAGCTCACCACCGGCAGACTCCTACGAGCAGTACTTC CASSPPADSYEQYF
TRBJ2-7 TRBV7-9 TRBD2 TGTGCCAGCAGTCACCTAGCGGGGGTGTCCTACGAGCAGTACTTC CASSHLAGVSYEQYF
TRBJ2-6 TRBV25-1 . TGTGCCAGCACCCCACCAGGGTCCGGGGCCAACGTCCTGACTTTC CASTPPGSGANVLTF
TRBJ1-3 TRBV7-9 . TGTGCCAGCAGCCTCCTCAGGGATATCTCTGGAAACACCATATATTTT CASSLLRDISGNTIYF
TRBJ1-1 TRBV7-9 . TGTGCCAGCAGCTGGTCCGGGGGGCGCCGGACTGAAGCTTTCTTT CASSWSGGRRTEAFF
TRBJ2-7 TRBV27 . TGTGCCAGCAGTTTGAGCGAGGGGGACGAGCAGTACTTC CASSLSEGDEQYF
TRBJ1-2 TRBV6-5 TRBD1 TGTGCCAGCAGTTTCCAACAGGGGAGAAACTATGGCTACACCTTC CASSFQQGRNYGYTF
TRBJ1-1 TRBV19 . TGTGCCAGTAGTATAGCTTCGGACAGAGCTGAAGCTTTCTTT CASSIASDRAEAFF
TRBJ1-1 TRBV19 TRBD1 TGTGCCAGTAGTCACGCGCCGGGACAGGGGGCCGCTGAAGCTTTCTTT CASSHAPGQGAAEAFF
TRBJ2-3 TRBV4-3 . TGCGCCAGCAGCCCGATTCTAAGCGATACGCAGTATTTT CASSPILSDTQYF
TRBJ1-1 TRBV27 . TGTGCCAGCAGGGACCTGATGGCAGGGATGAACACTGAAGCTTTCTTT CASRDLMAGMNTEAFF
TRBJ2-1 TRBV15 . TGTGCCACCAGCAGAGTCGGAGGGCACAGGGGGCAGTTCTTC CATSRVGGHRGQFF
TRBJ2-3 TRBV7-3 TRBD2 TGTGCCAGCAGCTTAATTCGGGGACTAGCGGGAGCCACAGATACGCAGTATTTT CASSLIRGLAGATDTQYF
TRBJ1-4 TRBV2 . TGTGCCAGCAGCCTCCAGTCGCCAGGTGAAAAACTGTTTTTT CASSLQSPGEKLFF
TRBJ2-3 TRBV28 TRBD2 TGTGCCAGCAGTTTAGGGCTAGCGGGGGGCACAGATACGCAGTATTTT CASSLGLAGGTDTQYF
TRBJ2-7 TRBV6-1 TRBD1 TGTGCCAGCAGTGGACCGGGACAGACCTACGAGCAGTACTTC CASSGPGQTYEQYF